The following is a TCR beta chain sequence with its context. The antigen remains undetermined. The sample contains more than one DNA sequence encoding this CDR3. The libraries were made with immunoSEQ version 4 in survey mode. Libraries were prepared by immunoSEQ multiplex PCR; TCRdb keeps only in-frame clonotypes and omits some of them. The sample holds roughly 34,000 clones, roughly four fifths seen once. This specimen comes from a study of persistence of HIV-infected CD4 T cells. Study information: Donors were ART-treated; their CMV- and Gag-responding CD4+ T cells were isolated. Whole-study results and caveats: Within sorted populations, more oligoclonal TCRs accompanied more oligoclonal proviruses.

Stimulation used about 10 ug/mL lysate from CMV-infected fibroblasts. Sorted nonresponding memory CD4+ T cells were CD40L-negative, CD69-negative, CD45RO-high. For 15 to 20 hours, CD8-depleted PBMCs received anti-CD28/CD49d costimulation, a CD40-blocking antibody and enfuvirtide. Per germline, CDR1 SEHNR and CDR2 FQNEAQ (reference sequence). V lost 6 bases to trimming and J lost 14 bases; unmatched junction nucleotides: 14. The CDR3 has 13 amino acids. V is TRBV7-9 and J is TRBJ2-3; TRBD1 matches 7 bases. Sequencing used CD4+ T cells sorted from PBMCs after approximately 20-hour stimulation, obtained from a patient who received antiretroviral therapy. The clonotype comes from an adult man with HIV who was CMV-seropositive. DNA of the CDR3: TGTGCCAGCAGACCAAGGGGGCAGGGGTGGTGGTATTTT. It encodes CASRPRGQGWWYF. The complete variable domain, with remaining parts taken from reference TRBV7-9 and TRBJ2-3, reads DTGVSQNPRHKITKRGQNVTFRCDPISEHNRLYWYRQTLGQGPEFLTYFQNEAQLEKSRLLSDRFSAERPKGSFSTLEIQRTEQGDSAMYLCASRPRGQGWWYFGPGTRLTVL.